This T cell receptor (beta chain) was captured in a study of blood T cell repertoires in COVID-19 (dated by TCRdb to between 2020 and 2021). Regarding the study in general: Samples covering the acute and convalescent phases of COVID-19 were provided by collaborators in the United States, Italy and Spain. The material from the prospective study consisted of cDNA or gDNA derived from T cells, B-cell-depleted T cells, or PBMCs. Deeply sampled blood TCRbeta repertoires from subjects exposed to, actively infected with, or recovered from COVID-19 were included in the dataset. The repertoires were released in a freely available public database meant as a resource for research on the immune response to SARS-CoV-2. Samples came from the ongoing ImmuneRACE study (first 160 participants) plus 1,254 subjects from 6 global collaborators. The sample metadata nearly always contained a de-identified subject ID, COVID-19 status, age in years and sex. Where HLA class I and class II types were available, the types were taken from metadata supplied by the sample provider, not from assay-based typing. The full study reports these points: How much clinical and demographic metadata was included differed by source and by participant, and the metadata was provided uncurated.

To note about this clone: This clone's antigen is unknown. No quality values exist for individual bases; no much larger clone is one base distant.

The immunoSEQ Assay, a bias-controlled multiplex PCR, was used to amplify TCRbeta CDR3 regions from genomic DNA. Concerning the study's data processing: The number of nucleated cells in each sample was estimated by amplification of reference gene primers within the assay. Sequence reads were collapsed and filtered to measure the absolute abundance of every unique TCRbeta CDR3 rearrangement. Productive Simpson clonality was computed per sample as the square root of Simpson's diversity index over productive rearrangements. The table was pulled from immuneACCESS by TCRdb, which kept in-frame rearrangements only. Such tables lose some clones; where checked, under half of the loss comes from unresolved V genes, and the rest has no known cause. The V and J calls and the clone size are those of that table, but D and trimming were determined from the DNA. Counted in this sample were around 60,000 clones; about 75% of them appeared once. The ten top clones hold around 30% of the sample.

Each collaborating institution followed its own protocols to collect whole blood in K2EDTA tubes. For TCRbeta analysis, collaborators shipped samples as frozen whole blood, isolated PBMCs, or DNA extracted from either of those sample types. The germline V gene (reference sequence) gives CDR1 as SEHNR and CDR2 as FQNEAQ. V ends up 4 bases short and J 3 bases short, with an unmatched junction base count of 8. From the cysteine through the phenylalanine, the CDR3 covers 15 amino acids. The kept DNA is CDR3 alone, 45 bases in frame from the first base. Recombination connected TRBV7-9 to TRBJ1-1; TRBD1 matches 7 bases in the middle. This TCR was recovered from a human donor in a cohort sampled during active COVID-19. Material for sequencing was peripheral blood. CDR3 protein: CASSSTGDSYTEAFF. The DNA reads TGTGCCAGCAGCTCTACAGGGGACTCCTACACTGAAGCTTTCTTT.